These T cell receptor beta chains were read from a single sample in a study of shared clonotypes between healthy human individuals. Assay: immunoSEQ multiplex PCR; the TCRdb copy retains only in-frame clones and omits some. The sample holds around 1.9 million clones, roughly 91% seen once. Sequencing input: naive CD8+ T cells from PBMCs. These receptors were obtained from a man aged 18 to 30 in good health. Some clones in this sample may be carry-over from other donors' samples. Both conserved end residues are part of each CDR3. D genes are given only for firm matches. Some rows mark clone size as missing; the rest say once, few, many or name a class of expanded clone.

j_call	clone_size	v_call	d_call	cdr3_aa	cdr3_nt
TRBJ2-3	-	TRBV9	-	CASSPGGTDTQYF	TGTGCCAGCAGCCCTGGGGGTACAGATACGCAGTATTTT
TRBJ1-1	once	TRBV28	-	CASSLWTDIGTEAFF	TGTGCCAGCAGTTTATGGACGGACATAGGGACTGAAGCTTTCTTT
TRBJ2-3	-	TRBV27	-	CASSLGFPPTDTQYF	TGTGCCAGCAGTTTAGGATTTCCACCCACAGATACGCAGTATTTT
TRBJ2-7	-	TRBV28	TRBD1	CATDGDRAKVYEQYF	TGTGCCACCGACGGGGACAGGGCAAAGGTCTACGAGCAGTACTTC
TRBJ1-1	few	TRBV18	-	CASSPMPEAFF	TGTGCCAGCTCACCAATGCCAGAAGCTTTCTTT
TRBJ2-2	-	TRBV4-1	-	CASSHRLGDGELFF	TGCGCCAGCAGCCATAGACTAGGGGACGGGGAGCTGTTTTTT
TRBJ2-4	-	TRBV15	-	CATSRAPGYENIQYF	TGTGCCACCAGCAGGGCCCCGGGCTACGAAAACATTCAGTACTTC
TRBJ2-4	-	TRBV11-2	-	CASSLTQRAKNIQYF	TGTGCCAGCAGCTTAACCCAGCGGGCTAAAAACATTCAGTACTTC
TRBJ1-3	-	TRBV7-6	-	CASSLAFSGAEGNTIYF	TGTGCCAGCAGCTTAGCATTTTCAGGGGCGGAAGGAAACACCATATATTTT
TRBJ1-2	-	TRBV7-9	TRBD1	CASSSPTGLNYGYTF	TGTGCCAGCAGTTCACCGACAGGGCTCAACTATGGCTACACCTTC
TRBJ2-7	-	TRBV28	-	CASSNNYEQYF	TGTGCCAGCAGTAACAATTACGAGCAGTACTTC
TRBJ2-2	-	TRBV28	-	CASSEGREPTGELFF	TGTGCCAGCAGTGAGGGCAGGGAACCCACCGGGGAGCTGTTTTTT
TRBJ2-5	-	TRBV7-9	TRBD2	CASSSGVASGRETQYF	TGTGCCAGCAGCTCAGGGGTAGCTAGCGGGAGGGAGACCCAGTACTTC
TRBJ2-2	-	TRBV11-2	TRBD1	CASSFIETRQGGELFF	TGTGCCAGCAGCTTTATTGAAACTAGACAGGGCGGGGAGCTGTTTTTT
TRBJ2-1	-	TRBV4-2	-	CASSLKGRSPAYNEQFF	TGTGCCAGCAGCCTTAAGGGACGAAGCCCTGCCTACAATGAGCAGTTCTTC
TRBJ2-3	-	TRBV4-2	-	CASSQEGDSTDTQYF	TGTGCCAGCAGCCAAGAGGGGGACAGCACAGATACGCAGTATTTT
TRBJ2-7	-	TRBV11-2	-	CASSSGTSSYEQYF	TGTGCCAGCAGCTCCGGGACATCGTCCTACGAGCAGTACTTC
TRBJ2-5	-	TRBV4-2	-	CASSQPEQQETQYF	TGTGCCAGCAGCCAACCGGAACAGCAAGAGACCCAGTACTTC
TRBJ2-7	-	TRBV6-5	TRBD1	CASSRTGDSEQYF	TGTGCCAGCAGTAGGACAGGGGACTCCGAGCAGTACTTC
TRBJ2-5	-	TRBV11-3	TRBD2	CASSPGGLAGRGTQYF	TGTGCCAGCAGCCCAGGGGGACTAGCGGGAAGAGGGACCCAGTACTTC
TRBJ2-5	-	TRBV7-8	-	CASSLGGLAWETQYF	TGTGCCAGCAGCTTAGGAGGCCTAGCTTGGGAGACCCAGTACTTC
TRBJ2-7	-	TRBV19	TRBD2	CASGLAGSGEQYF	TGTGCCAGCGGACTAGCGGGATCAGGAGAGCAGTACTTC
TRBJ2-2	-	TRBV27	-	CASSLEIVGELFF	TGTGCCAGCAGTTTAGAGATCGTCGGGGAGCTGTTTTTT
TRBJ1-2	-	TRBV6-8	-	CASRRGRRNGYTF	TGTGCCAGCCGACGGGGGAGGAGGAATGGCTACACCTTC
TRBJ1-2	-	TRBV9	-	CASSPWDGTNYGYTF	TGTGCCAGCAGCCCTTGGGACGGAACTAACTATGGCTACACCTTC
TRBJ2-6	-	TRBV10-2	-	CASSEGPHTGANVLTF	TGCGCCAGCAGTGAAGGTCCCCATACTGGGGCCAACGTCCTGACTTTC
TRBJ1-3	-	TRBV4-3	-	CASSQDRGTGNTIYF	TGCGCCAGCAGCCAAGATCGGGGGACTGGAAACACCATATATTTT
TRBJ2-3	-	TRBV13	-	CASSLSGGRTDTQYF	TGTGCCAGCAGCTTAAGTGGGGGACGCACAGATACGCAGTATTTT
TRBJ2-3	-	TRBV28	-	CASTEDRGYSTDTQYF	TGTGCCAGCACCGAGGACCGCGGGTATAGCACAGATACGCAGTATTTT
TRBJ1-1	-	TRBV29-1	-	CSVGGYAEAFF	TGCAGCGTTGGCGGGTATGCTGAAGCTTTCTTT
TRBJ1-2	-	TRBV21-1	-	CASSTERPAVYGYTF	TGTGCCAGCAGCACCGAGCGGCCAGCGGTCTATGGCTACACCTTC
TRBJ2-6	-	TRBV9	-	CASSTTGSSGANVLTF	TGTGCCAGCAGTACTACAGGGAGCTCTGGGGCCAACGTCCTGACTTTC
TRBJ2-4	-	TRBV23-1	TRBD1	CASSHPSGTGMANTKNIQYF	TGCGCCAGCAGTCACCCGTCCGGGACAGGGATGGCCAATACCAAAAACATTCAGTACTTC
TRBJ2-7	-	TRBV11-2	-	CASSLEPGGTYEQYF	TGTGCCAGCAGCTTAGAGCCTGGGGGAACCTACGAGCAGTACTTC
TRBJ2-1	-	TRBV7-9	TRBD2	CASSSSLAGTSGYNEQFF	TGTGCCAGCAGCTCTTCCCTAGCCGGGACTAGCGGCTACAATGAGCAGTTCTTC
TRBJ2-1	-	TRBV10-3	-	CAISDLPSYNEQFF	TGTGCCATCAGTGACCTCCCTTCCTACAATGAGCAGTTCTTC
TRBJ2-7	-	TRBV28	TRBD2	CASSPFQSGIYEQYF	TGTGCCAGCAGCCCCTTTCAGAGCGGGATTTACGAGCAGTACTTC
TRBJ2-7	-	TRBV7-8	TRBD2	CASSLGGLADYEQYF	TGTGCCAGCAGCTTAGGTGGACTAGCAGACTACGAGCAGTACTTC
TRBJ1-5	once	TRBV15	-	CATSRDSRQLEYSNQPQHF	TGTGCCACCAGCAGAGATTCCAGGCAGCTAGAGTATAGCAATCAGCCCCAGCATTTT
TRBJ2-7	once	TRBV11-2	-	CASSLGLPYEQYF	TGTGCCAGCAGCTTGGGACTTCCCTACGAGCAGTACTTC
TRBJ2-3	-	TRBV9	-	CASSVATERDTQYF	TGTGCCAGCAGCGTAGCTACAGAACGAGATACGCAGTATTTT
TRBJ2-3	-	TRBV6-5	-	CASSYGRGADTQYF	TGTGCCAGCAGTTACGGCAGGGGAGCAGATACGCAGTATTTT
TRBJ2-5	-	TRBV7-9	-	CASSLAGTGETQYF	TGTGCCAGCAGCCTAGCCGGGACCGGAGAGACCCAGTACTTC
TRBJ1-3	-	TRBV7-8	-	CASSLVLGARNTIYF	TGTGCCAGCAGCTTAGTATTAGGGGCTCGAAACACCATATATTTT
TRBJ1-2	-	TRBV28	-	CASSSHREGLDGYTF	TGTGCCAGCAGTTCTCACAGGGAGGGTCTTGATGGCTACACCTTC
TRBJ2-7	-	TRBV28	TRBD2	CASSLAGGPNEQYF	TGTGCCAGCAGTCTAGCGGGAGGTCCTAACGAGCAGTACTTC
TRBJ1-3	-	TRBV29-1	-	CSVEGGRGYSGNTIYF	TGCAGCGTTGAAGGGGGGCGTGGGTACTCTGGAAACACCATATATTTT
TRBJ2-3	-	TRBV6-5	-	CASSFTRDTQYF	TGTGCCAGCAGTTTTACCCGGGATACGCAGTATTTT
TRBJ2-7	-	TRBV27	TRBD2	CASSLITSGDREQYF	TGTGCCAGCAGTTTAATAACTAGCGGGGACCGCGAGCAGTACTTC
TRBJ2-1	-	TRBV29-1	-	CSVSGNGHNEQFF	TGCAGCGTTTCCGGGAACGGGCACAATGAGCAGTTCTTC
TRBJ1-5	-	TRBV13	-	CASSLGQGGNQPQHF	TGTGCCAGCAGCTTAGGGCAGGGTGGGAATCAGCCCCAGCATTTT
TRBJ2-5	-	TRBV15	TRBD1	CATSGNRGGETQYF	TGTGCCACCAGCGGAAACAGGGGCGGAGAGACCCAGTACTTC
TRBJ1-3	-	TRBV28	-	CASSLDSLSSGNTIYF	TGTGCCAGCAGTTTGGACAGTTTAAGCTCTGGAAACACCATATATTTT
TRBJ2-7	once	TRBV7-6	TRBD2	CASSLVGGRDAYEQYF	TGTGCCAGCAGCTTAGTAGGCGGGAGGGACGCGTACGAGCAGTACTTC
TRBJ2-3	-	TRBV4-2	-	CASSQDPLPADRSSTDTQYF	TGTGCCAGCAGCCAAGATCCCCTTCCTGCGGACCGATCTAGCACAGATACGCAGTATTTT
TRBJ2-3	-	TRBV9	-	CASSVVWGEGRDTQYF	TGTGCCAGCAGCGTAGTGTGGGGTGAGGGGAGGGATACGCAGTATTTT
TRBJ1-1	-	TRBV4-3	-	CASSQDSRVNTEAFF	TGCGCCAGCAGCCAAGATTCACGGGTGAACACTGAAGCTTTCTTT